This section outlines one T cell receptor (beta chain) sequence together with its context. Its cognate antigen has yet to be identified. Within one base of it there is no much larger clone, and no base qualities were kept. These data belong to a study of shared clonotypes between healthy human individuals (dated by TCRdb to 2020 to 2022). Study-wide context: The cohort included three men and a couple of women between 18 and 49 years of age. For each donor, CD4 naive and CD4 memory were each given three plates, CD8 naive was given two plates, and CD8 memory was given one plate. To estimate repertoire size and how much clonotypes are shared between individuals, the study performed deep sequencing of blood TCR repertoires from 4 to 6 healthy adults. To increase sequencing depth and limit assay-specific biases, TCR repertoire library preparation and sequencing were carried out by different laboratories using diverse techniques. Each donor's leukapheresis produced roughly between about 0.9 and 9.5 billion PBMCs. What the study reported, not specific to this receptor: Larger estimated clonotype richness was generally found for naive subsets than for memory subsets. Compared with non-shared clonotypes, clonotypes shared by all four sorted-subset donors had higher generation probabilities. Based on pairwise subsampling, the degree of clonotype sharing among donors was expected to be affected by sequencing depth. Sampling was limited to blood, and TCR repertoires in tissue likely differ from TCR repertoires in blood. About 5% of naive CD4, around 3.6% of naive CD8, roughly 2.4% of memory CD4, and more than 0.35% of memory CD8 clonotypes were shared across several donors. Even with the large sequencing depth, rarefaction of the sorted-subset datasets indicated that sequencing was incomplete. Because the study included only a small number of donors, the genetic and exposure-history diversity represented was limited.

Using the deep immunoSEQ assay, multiplex PCR amplified TCR CDR3 regions from genomic DNA. Extracted genomic DNA from each cell subset was distributed evenly across all wells of several immunoSEQ 96-well plates, and each plate was treated as a replicate. Each replicate PCR for sorted subsets received around 210 ng genomic DNA, equal to roughly 30,000 T cell genomes. Purified libraries were measured with a Qubit 3.0 fluorometer, size-checked on a Bioanalyzer 2100, and measured again with the KAPA Library Quantification kit. Each immunoSEQ 96-well plate was sequenced on its own single-read 150-cycle Illumina NextSeq 550 flow cell. Per the original workflow: Because only junctional sequences without quality scores were contained in the immunoSEQ output, filtering matching that applied to full-length reads could not be performed. To assign V/J genes and CDR3, sequences were annotated using PyIR, a Python wrapper for IgBLAST v1.9, with IMGT germline references. Any read was removed if the V/J assignment was weak (E-value above 1e-6), the CDR3 was missing, or the read contained stop codons, out-of-frame junctions, or ambiguous translated residues. V3J clonotypes were defined as sequences sharing an identical inferred V gene, J gene, and CDR3 amino acid sequence. Percentage overlap between repertoires was computed as shared unique clonotypes divided by the size of the smaller repertoire. RTK rarefaction, the Chao1 estimator, and Recon v2.1 estimates of unobserved clonotypes were used to assess repertoire richness. OLGA was used to compute generation probabilities for all TCRbeta clonotypes that the gDNA method yielded from a handful of donors. TCRdb took this table from immuneACCESS and kept in-frame rearrangements with V and J called. Such tables lack part of the clones; where checked against another copy, unresolved V genes explain under half of the gap, and the rest is unexplained. D and trimming come from the DNA, and the V and J calls and clone size come from that table. The sample records about 680,000 clones, around four fifths of which are singletons. The top ten constitute around 1.8% of the sample.

Compared with germline, V lacks 4 bases and J lacks 7 bases; bases without a gene match: 2. CDR1 and CDR2, looked up from the germline V gene, are SGDLS and YYNGEE. Inclusive of the bounding cysteine and phenylalanine, the CDR3 is 12 residues long. Just CDR3 DNA is preserved here, 36 bases in frame from base 1. The donors were healthy, HIV-negative adults who had no recently reported acute infections or vaccinations. Every donor was a Caucasian adult living in Nashville, Tennessee, USA. Magnetic negative selection was used to enrich CD4+ T cells, after which naive cells were positively selected on CD45RA and the negative fraction became the memory subset. After blood collection by leukapheresis, PBMCs were isolated using Ficoll-Histopaque density gradient centrifugation and then cryopreserved in the vapor phase of liquid nitrogen. Analytical flow cytometry was used to check the purity and quantity of every magnetically sorted T cell population. Each sorted fraction had its genomic DNA isolated and then quantified by UV absorbance on a Nanodrop 2000c.

The sequence was collected from a woman aged 30 to 39 in good health. Recombination linked TRBV9 to TRBJ2-1; the junction holds 7 bases that match TRBD2. Input material: memory CD4+ T cells sorted from blood. Explained via the paper, the cell subset or site label denotes: CD45RA-negative fraction. The CDR3 protein sequence reads: CASSTSANEQFF. The nucleotide sequence reads TGTGCCAGCAGCACTAGCGCTAATGAGCAGTTCTTC.